This T cell receptor (beta chain) was sequenced in a study of T cells after yellow fever vaccination. On the study more broadly: Fractions low in cell number were prepared with SMART-Seq v4 Ultra Low Input.

UMIs and a universal primer site were added when TCR cDNA was made by 5'RACE template switching. Via MiXCR, TCRdb re-called the 5' RACE reads, giving one row per CDR3 protein. Among 450,000 to 550,000 distinct CDR3 sequences listed, less than 20% were seen once. General study points: Highly abundant clonotypes carried over from the bulk population could end up in FACS-sorted repertoires as contaminants.

This clonotype showed up just a few times. Its antigen is not known. The CDR3 runs 15 residues. Trimming removed 7 bases at V and 6 bases at J, with 19 bases between. CDR1 and CDR2 from the germline V gene are SGHRS and YFSETQ. The genes are TRBV5-1 and TRBJ2-2, with D perhaps being TRBD1 or TRBD2 (5 bases each). The sample in question was PBMCs, obtained 15 days after the yellow fever booster vaccination. The receptor's source is a man aged 25-45 years who received the YFV17D yellow fever vaccine. CDR3 sequence: CASERGREGAGELFF. The CDR3 DNA is TGCGCCAGCGAACGTGGCCGGGAAGGGGCCGGGGAGCTGTTTTTT.